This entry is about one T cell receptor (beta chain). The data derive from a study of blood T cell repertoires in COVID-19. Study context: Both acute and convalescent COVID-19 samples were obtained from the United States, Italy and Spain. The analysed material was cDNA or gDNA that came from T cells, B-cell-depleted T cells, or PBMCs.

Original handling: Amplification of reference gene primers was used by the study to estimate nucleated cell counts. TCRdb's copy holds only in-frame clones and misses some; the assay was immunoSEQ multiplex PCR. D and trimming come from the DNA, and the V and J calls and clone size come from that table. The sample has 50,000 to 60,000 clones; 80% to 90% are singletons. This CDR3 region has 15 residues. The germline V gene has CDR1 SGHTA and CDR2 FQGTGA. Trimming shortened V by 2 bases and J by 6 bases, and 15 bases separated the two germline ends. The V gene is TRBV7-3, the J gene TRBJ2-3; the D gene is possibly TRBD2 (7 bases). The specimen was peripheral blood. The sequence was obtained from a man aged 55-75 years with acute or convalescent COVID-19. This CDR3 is CASSLRWGGPDTQYF. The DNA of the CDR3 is TGTGCCAGCAGCTTACGATGGGGGGGCCCCGATACGCAGTATTTT.